This T cell receptor (beta chain) was obtained from a study of T cell responses to AZD1222 COVID-19 vaccine. Study results and caveats: Spike-specific TCR depth and breadth grew after two AZD1222 doses.

Regarding this clone: As yet, its antigen is unknown.

Produced via immunoSEQ multiplex PCR; TCRdb's table is partial and in-frame only. The data show fewer than 200,000 clones, just over 85% seen once. The CDR3 extends over 11 amino acids. Trimming removed 1 base from V and 6 bases from J, with 3 bases in between. CDR1 is LGHDT and CDR2 is YNNKEL in the germline V gene (reference sequence). The source of this sequence is an adult who received the AZD1222 COVID-19 vaccine. This chain joins TRBV3-1 (or the pseudogene TRBV3-2) and TRBJ1-2; D is ambiguous. Sequenced material: peripheral blood, taken 28 days after the second AZD1222 dose. Written as DNA, the CDR3 is TGTGCCAGCAGCCAAGCCCATGGCTACACCTTC. It codes for CASSQAHGYTF.